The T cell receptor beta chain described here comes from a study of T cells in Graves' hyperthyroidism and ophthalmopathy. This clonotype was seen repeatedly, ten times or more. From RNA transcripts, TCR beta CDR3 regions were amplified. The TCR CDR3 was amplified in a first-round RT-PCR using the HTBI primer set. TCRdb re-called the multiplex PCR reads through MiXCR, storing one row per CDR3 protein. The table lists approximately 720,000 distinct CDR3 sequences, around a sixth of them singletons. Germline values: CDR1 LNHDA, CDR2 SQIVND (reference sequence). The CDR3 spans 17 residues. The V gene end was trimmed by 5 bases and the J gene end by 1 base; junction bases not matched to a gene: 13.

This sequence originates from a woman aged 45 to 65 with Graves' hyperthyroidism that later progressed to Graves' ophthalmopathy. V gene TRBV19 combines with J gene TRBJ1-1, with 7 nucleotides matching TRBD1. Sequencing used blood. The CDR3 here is CASSPTRGRGANTEAFF. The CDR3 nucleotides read TGTGCCAGTAGTCCCACCCGCGGCAGGGGGGCGAACACTGAAGCTTTCTTT.